The T cell receptor beta chain under discussion was sequenced for a study of cytomegalovirus exposure and HLA in healthy donors (dated 2017 in TCRdb). Study-wide context: In an earlier analysis of roughly 500 of the donors, 276 Gb of sequence data and approximately 100 million unique TCR beta sequences from about 180 million T cells were reported. An early release covering roughly 600 HLA-typed donors comprised about 300 gigabases of sequencing data and roughly 85 million unique TCR sequences. Of the roughly 390 genotyped donors, approximately 80% were placed in the genetic ancestry cluster associated with self-reported Caucasian donors. The study was designed to test whether signatures of past pathogen exposure could be identified by cataloging public T cell receptors. The study used immunosequencing to profile the T cell repertoires of around 600 subjects and linked those repertoires to cytomegalovirus serostatus. In addition to the first cohort of 650 to 750 subjects, a separate validation cohort of around 110 different subjects was used. To predict cytomegalovirus infection status, the study combined high-throughput TCR immunosequencing, statistical association of individual TCRs with disease status, and machine learning. A later analysis re-examined previously published TCR beta repertoires from around 670 donors and added high-resolution HLA genotyping to investigate patterns of TCR occurrence. Rather than drawing on any new phenotypic data, the later analysis identified candidate immune exposures from TCR beta sequences and the way those sequences occurred across donors. An earlier analysis of around 540 of the donors applied high-throughput TCR beta sequencing to assess whether each TCR beta V gene segment acted as functional or pseudogenic. Donor age, sex, ethnicity and CMV serostatus were compiled alongside the repertoire data. A later genetic analysis took genome-wide SNP genotypes for about 60% of the roughly 670 donors and used that subset as a discovery cohort. Every repertoire in the discovery cohort had been generated on one and the same sequencing platform. HLA typing included class I and class II loci at four-digit resolution. The number of typed donors differed by locus: roughly 629-640 for A, B, C, DRB1 and DQB1; some 540 for DQA1; 606 for DPA1; and approximately 450 for DPB1. Because of strong linkage in the cohort, roughly five DR-DQ haplotypes were treated as single units for association and clustering. Among 300 to 450 genotyped donors of the cohort, an average of approximately 240,000 unique TCR beta nucleotide sequences were sequenced per donor, around 20% of them non-productive. The investigation overall reported the following: A further reported finding was that TCR beta sequences accurately predicted the HLA-A and HLA-B alleles for most subjects in the first cohort. In a later genetic analysis, a missense DCLRE1C variant was associated with V-gene and J-gene trimming of TCR beta chains, and the association was replicated in an independent cohort. A cluster of highly shared sequence variants was judged likely to represent a technical artifact of the sequencing pipeline. An earlier analysis of roughly 570 of the donors showed that most TCR beta V segments appeared in productive rearrangements either about 87% or about 30% of the time, which broadly matched IMGT annotations. In vitro tests confirmed that a few of the cytomegalovirus-associated TCR beta chains recognize cytomegalovirus antigens. Some IMGT-functional V segments, including TRBV6-2 and TRBV6-3, could not be told apart with the 87-base-pair reads, so those segments were excluded. Because HLA typing was unavailable for some donors at each locus, only the typed subset was used in association tests. Presence/absence analyses assumed roughly uniform sequencing depth across donors, an assumption that may not hold. Immune exposure information for the cohort was limited to CMV serostatus. While some public TCRs were present in many individuals, most TCR sequences turned up only very rarely across donors. The classifier was reported to diagnose cytomegalovirus status with high specificity and sensitivity in both the original and validation cohorts. In a later analysis, most CMV-associated TCR beta chains were found to appear HLA-restricted, with HLA associations seemingly driven largely by CMV exposure. The earlier analysis of 450 to 700 of the donors excluded 15 to 20 rarely observed V segments, including chromosome 9 orphons, because counts were too low. A later analysis found that TCR association rates varied across HLA loci, with DRB1 alleles showing the most associated TCRs and HLA-C alleles the fewest. In a later analysis, HLA-associated TCR beta chains showed more clonal expansion and lower generation probabilities than non-associated chains that were equally common. A later analysis associated about 17,000 TCR beta sequences with specific HLA alleles at a false discovery rate of 0.05. Assigning TCR associations to individual alleles was difficult when HLA alleles, especially DR and DQ, strongly co-occurred. In a later genetic analysis, fewer N-insertions in productive TCRs were reported among donors in an Asian-associated ancestry cluster than the roughly 640-donor mean. In a later analysis, several top co-occurrence clusters were reported to appear linked to parvovirus B19, influenza, CMV and Epstein-Barr virus. Correlated functional status among segregating V segments might reflect linkage disequilibrium, but an unknown experimental factor could not be ruled out. A total of around 150 TCR beta chains were listed by the study as associated with cytomegalovirus. The authors suggested that the approach could potentially be generalized to other disease states and immunological phenotypes. Only TCR beta chains were sequenced in this cohort, and the absence of alpha or paired-chain data limited detectable features.

The library came from the immunoSEQ multiplex PCR assay. For the multiplex PCR, a mixture combining 60 forward primers for TCR Vbeta segments and 13 reverse primers for TCR Jbeta segments was used. The CDR3 region of rearranged TCR beta genes was amplified from genomic DNA by a multiplex PCR assay. Amplified TCR beta libraries were sequenced as 87-base-pair reads on the Illumina HiSeq System. The authors processed their data as follows. A later analysis tallied around 82 million unique TCR beta chains across the 666 repertoires, and approximately 11 million of those chains were shared by two or more donors. A nearest-neighbor algorithm error-corrected the raw reads and collapsed the reads into unique sequences, merging closely related sequences to remove PCR and sequencing errors. V, D and J gene segments were assigned by aligning CDR3 sequences to IMGT reference sequences. For a sequence to be retained, at least a six-nucleotide match to both a V gene segment and a J gene segment was required. Rearrangements were called productive when the CDR3 lacked stop codons and stayed in frame with V and J; all others were non-productive. Following IMGT convention, CDR3 was defined as the stretch from the second conserved V-encoded cysteine to the conserved J-encoded phenylalanine. The earlier analysis of 550 to 650 of the donors excluded any sequence lacking an unambiguous match to a single V gene segment. In an earlier analysis of more than 500 of the donors, a V segment was called functional when productive rearrangements were above 56.7%, and segregating when the standard deviation between donors exceeded 5%. A statistical classification framework was built for diagnosing cytomegalovirus status from the catalog of TCR beta chain sequences. In a later analysis, V and J genes were assigned by comparing TCR nucleotide sequences against IMGT/GENE-DB human TR gene sequences. In a later analysis, CDR3 sequences and most-parsimonious VDJ recombination scenarios were assigned using the TCRdist pipeline. A later analysis defined each TCR beta chain by its CDR3 amino acid sequence plus V-gene family, and excluded reads lacking a unique V-gene family. A later analysis removed 450 to 600 highly shared, low-generation-probability nucleotide sequences to deal with suspected cross-contamination and a sequencing artifact. In a later analysis, a clonal expansion index for each public chain was calculated from normalized within-repertoire ranks of inferred template counts. A later analysis computed generation probabilities with a VDJ recombination model fitted to out-of-frame rearrangements, and checked the results against IGoR. Hypergeometric tests were used in a later analysis to score TCR-TCR, TCR-HLA and TCR-CMV co-occurrence, with a repertoire-size bias correction applied to the TCR pairs. To estimate false discovery rates, a later analysis permuted the HLA or CMV assignments 20 times. In a later analysis, co-occurring TCRs were grouped with DBSCAN, and TCRdist sequence similarity was added when clustering was performed within HLA-allele-positive subsets. Co-occurrence clustering excluded repertoires with fewer than 30,000 or more than 120,000 public chains, plus five with anomalous nucleotide sharing. TCRdb limited this immuneACCESS table to in-frame rearrangements with V and J called. A share of clones is missing; checked studies link under half to unresolved V genes, and the rest is unexplained. V and J calls and clone size come straight from that table; D and trimming were deduced from the DNA. The sample includes hundreds of thousands of clones, with around 80% observed a single time. About 3.8% of the sample is taken by the ten largest.

The cohort consisted of 670 or so healthy bone marrow donors. At the time of sampling, all cohort members were nominally healthy, though unrecorded immune exposures were likely present. The donor tested CMV seronegative, placing the donor among the 350 or so seronegative members of the cohort. Every donor gave a peripheral blood sample, and the peripheral blood mononuclear cells from that sample were used for TCR beta sequencing. Genomic DNA extraction from the blood cell samples was performed with the Qiagen DNeasy Blood Extraction Kit. CDR1 MNHEY and CDR2 SMNVEV were looked up in the germline V gene (reference sequence). The CDR3 spans 13 residues, from the cysteine through the phenylalanine. The read is trimmed to its CDR3 DNA, 39 bases read in frame from base 1. V loses 9 bases at its end and J loses 5 bases; junction bases beyond the gene matches: 9. This clone was found once. Its antigen remains undetermined. No quality values exist for individual bases; no much larger clone is one base distant.

The V and J genes are TRBV27 and TRBJ2-7; TRBD1 matches 8 bases in the middle. The sequenced sample consisted of PBMCs. This clonotype was sampled from a male donor in good health and CMV-seronegative. The CDR3 region reads CASGWSGGNEQYF. The nucleotides read TGTGCCAGTGGGTGGTCAGGGGGCAACGAGCAGTACTTC.